Below are 4 T cell receptor beta chains sequenced from a single sample in a study of cytomegalovirus exposure and HLA in healthy donors. This PCR relied on a set of 60 Vbeta primers and 13 Jbeta primers. Clones were sequenced by immunoSEQ multiplex PCR, and TCRdb holds only the in-frame ones, with some missing. This sample has about 140,000 clones, with 75% to 80% found just once. Sequencing was carried out using PBMCs. The receptors derive from a man between 18 and 35 years old in good health and CMV-seronegative.

This clone has only one observation. The chain joins TRBV19 to TRBJ2-2; 8 positions agree with TRBD1. The length of the CDR3 is 15 residues. Germline CDR1 reads LNHDA; CDR2 reads SQIVND (reference sequence). After removal of 5 bases from V and 4 bases from J, the junction contained 6 bases not matched to a gene. In DNA, the CDR3 is TGTGCCAGTAGTCCGGCAGGGGGCCGCACCGGGGAGCTGTTTTTT. Its translation is CASSPAGGRTGELFF.

This clone has more than one count but fewer than ten. CDR3 sequence (DNA): TGTGCCAGCTCTTCCGGGACAGCTAGCTATGGCTACACCTTC. As protein: CASSSGTASYGYTF. The V gene is TRBV6-4, the J gene TRBJ1-2; 7 bases are a match to TRBD1. V was pared by 8 bases and J by 4 bases, with 10 bases of the junction left unmatched. The CDR3 length is 14 residues. The V gene's germline CDR1 is MRHNA and CDR2 SNTAGT.

V and J are TRBV27 and TRBJ1-1; D is possibly TRBD1 (5 bases). V lost 1 base and J 5 bases, leaving 11 bases between the germline ends. CDR1 and CDR2 from the germline V gene are MNHEY and SMNVEV (reference sequence). The length of the CDR3 is 14 residues. The CDR3 DNA sequence: TGTGCCAGCAGTTTATTCGGGGGGGGGACTGAAGCTTTCTTT. Amino acid sequence: CASSLFGGGTEAFF.

This chain links TRBV5-1 with TRBJ2-3; 14 bases are shared with TRBD2. The CDR3 runs 17 residues. With V trimmed by 3 bases and J by 4 bases, 7 bases remained unmatched. Looked up from germline, CDR1 is SGHRS and CDR2 is YFSETQ. DNA of the CDR3: TGCGCCAGCAGCTGGAGACTAGCGGGGGGGTCCGCAGATACGCAGTATTTT. As protein: CASSWRLAGGSADTQYF.